Listed below are T cell receptor beta chains from one sample, sequenced in a study of cytomegalovirus exposure and HLA in healthy donors. Sequencing used immunoSEQ multiplex PCR; TCRdb keeps in-frame clones, though not all of them. This sample carries 150,000 to 200,000 clones, roughly four fifths of them seen once, and the ten largest clones take 1.5% to 2%. Sequenced material: PBMCs. The receptors derive from a man aged 18-30 years in good health and CMV-seronegative. CDR3s include the opening cysteine and the closing phenylalanine or tryptophan. The D gene is left open where the match is weak. Clone sizes are given selectively: once, few, many, or a class where the clone is expanded.

TRBV7-6,TRBJ2-1,.,TRBD1,CASSSPHSQVGTGEYDEQFF,TGTGCCAGCAGCTCTCCCCACAGCCAGGTCGGGACAGGGGAATACGATGAGCAGTTCTTC
TRBV7-3,TRBJ2-2,.,.,CASSLRANTGELFF,TGTGCCAGCAGCTTAAGAGCGAACACCGGGGAGCTGTTTTTT
TRBV28,TRBJ2-7,.,TRBD2,CASRGGTMVYEQYF,TGTGCCAGCAGGGGCGGGACTATGGTCTACGAGCAGTACTTC
TRBV5-5,TRBJ1-6,.,.,CASSLQGWAYNSPLHF,TGTGCCAGCAGCTTGCAGGGTTGGGCGTATAATTCACCCCTCCACTTT
TRBV18,TRBJ2-2,.,TRBD1,CASSPAGQGSGELFF,TGTGCCAGCTCACCAGCCGGACAGGGGTCCGGGGAGCTGTTTTTT
TRBV4-3,TRBJ2-3,.,.,CASSQDPGQDLTDTQYF,TGCGCCAGCAGCCAAGATCCAGGGCAGGACCTCACAGATACGCAGTATTTT
TRBV5-4,TRBJ1-2,.,.,CASSRQGPGYTF,TGTGCCAGCAGCAGGCAGGGGCCTGGCTACACCTTC
TRBV10-3,TRBJ2-6,.,.,CAITSISYSGANVLTF,TGTGCCATCACATCGATCTCCTACTCTGGGGCCAACGTCCTGACTTTC
TRBV4-2,TRBJ2-1,.,.,CASSTSSPGDEQFF,TGTGCCAGCAGCACATCTAGCCCAGGCGATGAGCAGTTCTTC
TRBV27,TRBJ1-1,.,TRBD1,CASRAGTENTEAFF,TGTGCCAGCAGAGCCGGGACAGAGAACACTGAAGCTTTCTTT
TRBV18,TRBJ2-1,.,.,CASSPRQGDNEQFF,TGTGCCAGCTCACCACGGCAGGGTGATAATGAGCAGTTCTTC
TRBV5-6,TRBJ2-7,.,TRBD1,CASRTGTGLYEQYF,TGTGCCAGCAGAACCGGGACAGGTCTATACGAGCAGTACTTC
TRBV4-3,TRBJ1-2,.,TRBD1,CASSQDVPGQGLNYGYTF,TGCGCCAGCAGCCAAGATGTACCCGGACAGGGGCTTAACTATGGCTACACCTTC
TRBV7-9,TRBJ2-7,.,.,CASSSSRRAGEQYF,TGTGCCAGCAGCTCTTCTCGCAGGGCTGGGGAGCAGTACTTC
TRBV18,TRBJ1-5,few,TRBD1,CASSRGTGEWPQHF,TGTGCCAGCTCACGGGGGACAGGGGAATGGCCCCAGCATTTT
TRBV19,TRBJ2-7,.,.,CASSMTGVAYEQYF,TGTGCCAGTAGTATGACGGGAGTCGCCTACGAGCAGTACTTC
TRBV7-2,TRBJ2-5,.,.,CASSLSSPKQTQYF,TGTGCCAGCAGCTTATCCAGTCCGAAACAGACCCAGTACTTC
TRBV19,TRBJ1-2,.,TRBD1,CASSGHRGDYGYTF,TGTGCCAGTAGTGGACACAGGGGGGACTATGGCTACACCTTC
TRBV13,TRBJ1-6,.,TRBD1,CASSRLQGFNSPLHF,TGTGCCAGCAGCCGACTACAGGGGTTTAATTCACCCCTCCACTTT
TRBV6-6,TRBJ1-4,.,.,CASSPFFQGTNEKLFF,TGTGCCAGCAGCCCCTTCTTCCAGGGGACTAATGAAAAACTGTTTTTT
TRBV11-2,TRBJ2-1,.,TRBD2,CASSPRTSGGIHNEQFF,TGTGCCAGCAGCCCCCGGACTAGCGGGGGGATCCACAATGAGCAGTTCTTC
TRBV5-1,TRBJ2-3,few,TRBD2,CASSLARTSGDTQYF,TGCGCCAGCAGCTTGGCCCGGACTAGCGGAGATACGCAGTATTTT
TRBV7-2,TRBJ1-5,.,.,CASSLRNNQPQHF,TGTGCCAGCAGCTTACGTAACAATCAGCCCCAGCATTTT
TRBV2,TRBJ1-2,.,.,CASSEALPGSETYGYTF,TGTGCCAGCAGTGAAGCGCTTCCTGGCAGCGAGACCTATGGCTACACCTTC
TRBV7-6,TRBJ2-3,.,TRBD2,CASSLASGRAGDTQYF,TGTGCCAGCAGCTTGGCTAGCGGGAGGGCCGGGGATACGCAGTATTTT
TRBV7-2,TRBJ2-2,.,.,CASYGDGELFF,TGTGCCAGCTACGGGGACGGGGAGCTGTTTTTT
TRBV6-6,TRBJ2-5,.,.,CASSLQETQYF,TGTGCCAGCAGTCTCCAAGAGACCCAGTACTTC
TRBV7-2,TRBJ2-7,.,.,CASSRRETNYEQYF,TGTGCCAGCAGCCGGCGGGAAACCAACTACGAGCAGTACTTC
TRBV7-6,TRBJ2-1,.,TRBD2,CASSLVAGAYSSYNEQFF,TGTGCCAGCAGCTTAGTAGCGGGGGCCTATAGCTCCTACAATGAGCAGTTCTTC
TRBV7-9,TRBJ2-2,.,TRBD1,CASSPLGQGNTGELFF,TGTGCCAGCAGCCCCTTGGGACAGGGGAACACCGGGGAGCTGTTTTTT
TRBV19,TRBJ1-1,.,.,CASSIRGQLNTEAFF,TGTGCCAGTAGTATCAGGGGCCAACTGAACACTGAAGCTTTCTTT
TRBV15,TRBJ1-5,.,.,CATSIYRASNQPQHF,TGTGCCACCAGTATTTACAGGGCTAGCAATCAGCCCCAGCATTTT
TRBV6-1,TRBJ2-5,.,TRBD1,CASSASGTGAEETQYF,TGTGCCAGCAGTGCTTCCGGGACAGGCGCCGAAGAGACCCAGTACTTC
TRBV4-1,TRBJ2-7,.,TRBD2,CASSQVSLTSGVYEQYF,TGCGCCAGCAGCCAAGTGAGTCTGACTAGCGGGGTCTACGAGCAGTACTTC
TRBV5-4,TRBJ2-6,few,TRBD1,CASSGSTGGDSGANVLTF,TGTGCCAGCAGCGGGTCGACAGGGGGCGACTCTGGGGCCAACGTCCTGACTTTC
TRBV2,TRBJ2-1,.,TRBD1,CASSAGGNYNEQFF,TGTGCCAGCAGCGCAGGGGGCAACTACAATGAGCAGTTCTTC
TRBV30,TRBJ2-2,few,.,CAWSVEGDGELFF,TGTGCCTGGAGTGTTGAAGGGGATGGGGAGCTGTTTTTT
TRBV7-2,TRBJ1-3,.,.,CASSLQVPSSGNTIYF,TGTGCCAGCAGCTTACAAGTCCCCAGCTCTGGAAACACCATATATTTT
TRBV29-1,TRBJ1-4,few,TRBD1,CSVVQGASNEKLFF,TGCAGCGTGGTCCAGGGGGCGAGTAATGAAAAACTGTTTTTT
TRBV5-3,TRBJ2-5,.,TRBD2,CARSPHKGLAKTQYF,TGTGCCAGAAGCCCCCACAAGGGACTAGCGAAGACCCAGTACTTC
TRBV2,TRBJ1-1,.,.,CASSEWLNTEAFF,TGTGCCAGCAGTGAGTGGCTGAACACTGAAGCTTTCTTT
TRBV27,TRBJ1-1,.,.,CASSLSVTMNTEAFF,TGTGCCAGCAGTTTGTCAGTAACTATGAACACTGAAGCTTTCTTT
TRBV21-1,TRBJ2-7,.,.,CAGTGGYEQYF,TGTGCCGGTACAGGGGGATACGAGCAGTACTTC
TRBV4-3,TRBJ2-1,few,TRBD2,CASSQGVEGLAGKTYNEQFF,TGCGCCAGCAGCCAAGGAGTGGAGGGACTAGCGGGGAAAACCTACAATGAGCAGTTCTTC
TRBV18,TRBJ1-2,.,TRBD1,CASSPDRGSAGYTF,TGTGCCAGCTCCCCGGACAGGGGATCGGCCGGCTACACCTTC
TRBV7-2,TRBJ2-1,few,TRBD2,CASSLTSGGLTYNEQFF,TGTGCCAGCAGCTTAACTAGCGGGGGTCTCACCTACAATGAGCAGTTCTTC
TRBV11-2,TRBJ2-1,.,TRBD2,CASSSSGGAYNEQFF,TGTGCCAGCAGCTCTAGCGGGGGGGCTTACAATGAGCAGTTCTTC
TRBV10-2,TRBJ2-2,.,TRBD1,CASSESGQGINTGELFF,TGCGCCAGCAGTGAGTCCGGACAGGGAATAAACACCGGGGAGCTGTTTTTT